This TCR beta chain was captured by sequencing in a study of T cell repertoires in cytomegalovirus infection. Findings and caveats of the study: The response measured ex vivo was dominated by TCR beta clonotypes (HLA-C-restricted and CMV-specific). Pooled public TCR beta family frequency picked out CMV carriers with the relevant HLA.

TCRdb itself ran the reads through MiXCR, one entry per CDR3 protein. Here the sample spans roughly 800,000 distinct CDR3 sequences, 25% to 30% being singletons. Only a few counts were recorded for this clonotype. Antigen unknown. This receptor was obtained from a human donor in good health (CMV status not recorded). Some clones in this sample may be carry-over from other donors' samples. Here the sequenced sample was cultured CD8+ T cells from PBMCs, taken from culture after CMV antigen stimulation.

The CDR3, as DNA: TGTGCCAGCAGTTTCCTACCGGCGCTCGGGGAGCTGTTTTTT. It codes for CASSFLPALGELFF. The rearrangement uses TRBV12-3 or TRBV12-4 and TRBJ2-2, with D hard to call. Deletions cut 3 bases from V and 7 bases from J, with 12 bases between. The CDR3 extends over 14 amino acids.